The rows below give T cell receptor beta chains drawn from one sample of a study of T cells after posttransplantation cyclophosphamide. Produced via immunoSEQ multiplex PCR; TCRdb's table is partial and in-frame only. The sample is made up of some 11,000 clones, none counted only once. This specimen was PBMCs, taken after allogeneic stem cell transplant with posttransplant cyclophosphamide. Source of these receptors: a female patient aged 35 to 55 who received an allogeneic stem cell transplant from a related donor, was CMV-positive, and had no GVHD. Part of the T cells may come from the graft donor. Both conserved end residues are part of each CDR3. Fields, in order: D gene, J gene, V gene, clone size, CDR3 DNA, CDR3 protein. A D gene is named only where the DNA matches it firmly. The size entry is marked missing in some rows and otherwise reads once, few, many or a size class.

.	TRBJ1-1	TRBV19	medium-sized	TGTGCCAGCAAGCTTTACGCTGAAGCTTTCTTT	CASKLYAEAFF
.	TRBJ1-3	TRBV20-1	many	TGCAGTGCTCCCCGTGGAAACACCATATATTTT	CSAPRGNTIYF
.	TRBJ2-5	TRBV27	many	TGTGCCAGCAGTTCTTTAAACAGCCAAGAGACCCAGTACTTC	CASSSLNSQETQYF
.	TRBJ2-7	TRBV11-2	many	TGTGCCAGCAGCTTAGGGGCCGGACAATTTTACGAGCAGTACTTC	CASSLGAGQFYEQYF
TRBD2	TRBJ2-7	TRBV15	many	TGTGCCACCAGCAGAGATGATGCTAGCGGGGGGTACGAGCAGTACTTC	CATSRDDASGGYEQYF
.	TRBJ2-7	TRBV5-1	many	TGCGCCAGCAGCGCTGGACATACCTACGAGCAGTACTTC	CASSAGHTYEQYF
.	TRBJ2-7	TRBV5-8	many	TGTGCCAGCAGTTTCGGAGGGAATTTTCCCTACGAGCAGTACTTC	CASSFGGNFPYEQYF
TRBD1	TRBJ2-7	TRBV7-2	.	TGTGCCAGCGCAACAGGGGGCAGTTACGAGCAGTACTTC	CASATGGSYEQYF
TRBD1	TRBJ1-6	TRBV6-5	many	TGTGCCAGCAGTTACCTACGACAGGGGAAGTCACCCCTCCACTTT	CASSYLRQGKSPLHF
.	TRBJ1-1	TRBV9	medium-sized	TGTGCCAGCAGCGGTATGAACACTGAAGCTTTCTTT	CASSGMNTEAFF
.	TRBJ2-1	TRBV5-4	many	TGTGCCAGCAGCGCCGGGGGAGGGGGTAGTGAGCAGTTCTTC	CASSAGGGGSEQFF
.	TRBJ2-7	TRBV7-9	few	TGTGCCAGCAGCTTAGGAGCCGACTTGCCCTACGAGCAGTACTTC	CASSLGADLPYEQYF
TRBD1	TRBJ1-4	TRBV5-8	medium-sized	TGTGCCAGCAGCCCCGGGACAGGGGAGTCTAATGAAAAACTGTTTTTT	CASSPGTGESNEKLFF
.	TRBJ1-5	TRBV2	many	TGTGCCAGCTCCTCGCCCAGGGGCAATCAGCCCCAGCATTTT	CASSSPRGNQPQHF
.	TRBJ2-7	TRBV18	many	TGTGCCAGCTCACCCCTGTCCGGTGGGAGGTTGTACGAGCAGTACTTC	CASSPLSGGRLYEQYF
TRBD2	TRBJ2-7	TRBV6-1	many	TGTGCCAGCAGTGGTTCAGCGGGAACTTTTACCTACGAGCAGTACTTC	CASSGSAGTFTYEQYF
TRBD2	TRBJ2-5	TRBV6-5	many	TGTGCCAGCAGTACTCTGGGAGGGAGCCAAGAGACCCAGTACTTC	CASSTLGGSQETQYF
.	TRBJ2-7	TRBV10-3	many	TGTGCCATCAGTGAGTCGAAGCCACTAGCAGCCTCCTACGAGCAGTACTTC	CAISESKPLAASYEQYF
TRBD2	TRBJ2-7	TRBV4-1	many	TGCGCCAGCAGCCGTTACCCTAGCGGGGGGTCCTCCTACGAGCAGTACTTC	CASSRYPSGGSSYEQYF
TRBD1	TRBJ2-3	TRBV30	few	TGTGCCTGGGCACAGGGGGAATATACGCAGTATTTT	CAWAQGEYTQYF
TRBD2	TRBJ2-4	TRBV7-8	few	TGTGCCAGCAGCCCGGCACCACCGGGGGGGCTCGTAGCCAAAAACATTCAGTACTTC	CASSPAPPGGLVAKNIQYF
.	TRBJ2-7	TRBV19	many	TGTGCCAGTAGTACCGCGGTCCTTCGGATATACGAGCAGTACTTC	CASSTAVLRIYEQYF
TRBD1	TRBJ1-2	TRBV5-1	many	TGCGCCAGCAGCTTAACAGGGGTCAATGGCTACACCTTC	CASSLTGVNGYTF
TRBD1	TRBJ1-1	TRBV6-1	many	TGTGCCAGCAGTTTCCGACAGGGTGAAGCTTTCTTT	CASSFRQGEAFF
.	TRBJ1-1	TRBV19	many	TGTGCCAGTAATACCCAGTCGGGTGGCACTGAAGCTTTCTTT	CASNTQSGGTEAFF
.	TRBJ2-7	TRBV19	many	TGTGCCAGTAGTAAAGGAGGGTCCTACGAGCAGTACTTC	CASSKGGSYEQYF
TRBD2	TRBJ2-1	TRBV7-3	many	TGTGCCAGCAGCTTAGGAGGTTTAGGGGGGACTAGCAACAATGAGCAGTTCTTC	CASSLGGLGGTSNNEQFF
TRBD2	TRBJ2-5	TRBV28	many	TGTGCCAGCAGTTACCTAGCGGTACAAGAGACCCAGTACTTC	CASSYLAVQETQYF
.	TRBJ1-1	TRBV10-3	many	TGTGCCACTGGGCGGGGATGGAACACTGAAGCTTTCTTT	CATGRGWNTEAFF
TRBD1	TRBJ2-1	TRBV5-1	many	TGCGCCAGCAGCTTGGGTTCCGGGGGACAGGGATCCCTTTACAATGAGCAGTTCTTC	CASSLGSGGQGSLYNEQFF
.	TRBJ1-1	TRBV2	many	TGTGCCAGCAGTGAACACGGGAAGATGAACACTGAAGCTTTCTTT	CASSEHGKMNTEAFF
.	TRBJ1-5	TRBV27	many	TGTGCCAGCAGTTTATCCTACAGGAGTAGCAATCAGCCCCAGCATTTT	CASSLSYRSSNQPQHF
.	TRBJ2-7	TRBV11-3	many	TGTGCCAGCAGCTTAGGCAGTTACGAGCAGTACTTC	CASSLGSYEQYF
TRBD1	TRBJ2-1	TRBV28	many	TGTGCCAGCAGGGGGGACAGGTTCTACAATGAGCAGTTCTTC	CASRGDRFYNEQFF
.	TRBJ2-5	TRBV6-5	few	TGTGCCAGCAGTTACCTCCACCAGGGGCAAGAGACCCAGTACTTC	CASSYLHQGQETQYF